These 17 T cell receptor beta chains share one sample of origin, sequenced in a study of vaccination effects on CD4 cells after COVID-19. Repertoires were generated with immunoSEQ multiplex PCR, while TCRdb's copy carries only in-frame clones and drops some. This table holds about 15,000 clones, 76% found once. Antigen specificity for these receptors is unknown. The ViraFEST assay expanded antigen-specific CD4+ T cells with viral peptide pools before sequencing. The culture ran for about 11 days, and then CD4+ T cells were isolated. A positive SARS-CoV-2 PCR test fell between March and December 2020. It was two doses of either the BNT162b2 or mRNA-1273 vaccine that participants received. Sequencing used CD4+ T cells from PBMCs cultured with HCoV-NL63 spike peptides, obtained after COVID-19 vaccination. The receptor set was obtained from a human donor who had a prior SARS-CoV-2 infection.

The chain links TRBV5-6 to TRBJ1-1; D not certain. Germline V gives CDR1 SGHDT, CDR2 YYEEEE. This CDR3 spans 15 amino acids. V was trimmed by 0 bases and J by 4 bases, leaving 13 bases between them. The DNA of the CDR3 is TGTGCCAGCAGCTTGGTACCCCAAGGGAGCACTGAAGCTTTCTTT. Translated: CASSLVPQGSTEAFF.

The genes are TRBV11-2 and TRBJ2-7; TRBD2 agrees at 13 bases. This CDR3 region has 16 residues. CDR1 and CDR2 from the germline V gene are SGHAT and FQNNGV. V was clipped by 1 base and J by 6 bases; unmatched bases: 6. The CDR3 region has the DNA TGTGCCAGCAGCTTAGTACTAGCGGGAGGGCTGCCCGAGCAGTACTTC. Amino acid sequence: CASSLVLAGGLPEQYF.

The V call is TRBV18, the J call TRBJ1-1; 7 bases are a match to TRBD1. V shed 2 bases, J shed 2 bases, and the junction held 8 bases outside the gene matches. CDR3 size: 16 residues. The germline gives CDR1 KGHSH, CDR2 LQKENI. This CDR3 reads CASSPSGQTANTEAFF. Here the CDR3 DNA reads TGTGCCAGCTCACCATCGGGACAGACCGCTAACACTGAAGCTTTCTTT.

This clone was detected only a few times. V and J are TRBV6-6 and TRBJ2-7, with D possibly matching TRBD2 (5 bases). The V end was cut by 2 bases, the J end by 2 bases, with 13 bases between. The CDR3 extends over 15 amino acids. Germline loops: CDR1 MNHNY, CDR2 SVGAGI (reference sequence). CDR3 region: CASSYPTRSTYEQYF. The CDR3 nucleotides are TGTGCCAGCAGTTACCCTACTAGGAGCACCTACGAGCAGTACTTC.

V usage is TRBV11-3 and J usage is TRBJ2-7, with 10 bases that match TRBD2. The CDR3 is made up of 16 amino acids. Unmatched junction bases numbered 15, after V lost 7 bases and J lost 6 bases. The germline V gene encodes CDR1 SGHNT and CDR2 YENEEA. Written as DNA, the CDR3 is TGTGCCAGCACCCTCCGGGGGCCTAGCGGGAGTGGCGAGCAGTACTTC. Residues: CASTLRGPSGSGEQYF.

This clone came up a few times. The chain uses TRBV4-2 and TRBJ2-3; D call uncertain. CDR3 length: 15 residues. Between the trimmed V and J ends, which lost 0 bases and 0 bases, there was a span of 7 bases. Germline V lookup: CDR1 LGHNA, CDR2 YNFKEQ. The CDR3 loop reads CASSQDAMSTDTQYF. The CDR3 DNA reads TGTGCCAGCAGCCAAGATGCCATGAGCACAGATACGCAGTATTTT.

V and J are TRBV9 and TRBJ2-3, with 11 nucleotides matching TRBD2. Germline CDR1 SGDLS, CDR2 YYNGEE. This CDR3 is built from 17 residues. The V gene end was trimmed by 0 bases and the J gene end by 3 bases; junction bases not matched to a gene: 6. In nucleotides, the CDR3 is TGTGCCAGCAGCGTAGGGGTTGGGACTAGCGGAACAGATACGCAGTATTTT. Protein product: CASSVGVGTSGTDTQYF.

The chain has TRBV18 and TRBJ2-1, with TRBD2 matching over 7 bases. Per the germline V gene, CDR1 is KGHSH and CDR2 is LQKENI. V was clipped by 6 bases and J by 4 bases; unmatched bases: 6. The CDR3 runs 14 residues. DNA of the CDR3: TGTGCCAGCTCCCAAGGGACTACATACAATGAGCAGTTCTTC. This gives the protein CASSQGTTYNEQFF.

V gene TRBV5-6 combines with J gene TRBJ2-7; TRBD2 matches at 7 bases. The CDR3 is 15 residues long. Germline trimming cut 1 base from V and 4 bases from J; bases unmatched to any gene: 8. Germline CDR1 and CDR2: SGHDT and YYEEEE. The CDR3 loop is CASSLFGEGRYEQYF. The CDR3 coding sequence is TGTGCCAGCAGCTTGTTTGGGGAGGGGCGTTACGAGCAGTACTTC.

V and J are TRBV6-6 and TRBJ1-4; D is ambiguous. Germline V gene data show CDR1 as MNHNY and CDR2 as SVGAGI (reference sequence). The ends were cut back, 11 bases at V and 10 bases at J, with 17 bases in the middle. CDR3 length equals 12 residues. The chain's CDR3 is CASFTYRRKLFF. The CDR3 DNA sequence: TGTGCCTCCTTCACCTATAGAAGAAAACTGTTTTTT.

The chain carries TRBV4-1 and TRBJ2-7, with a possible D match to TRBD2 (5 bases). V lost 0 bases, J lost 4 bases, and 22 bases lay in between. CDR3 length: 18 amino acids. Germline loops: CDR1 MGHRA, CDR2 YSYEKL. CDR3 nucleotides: TGCGCCAGCAGCCAAGAGTTAGCCCGACCCCCTGAGGGATACGAGCAGTACTTC. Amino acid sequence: CASSQELARPPEGYEQYF.

The CDR3: CASSQSRGHGYTF. CDR3 nucleotides: TGTGCCAGCAGCCAGTCCCGGGGACATGGCTACACCTTC. The chain carries TRBV27 and TRBJ1-2, with D maybe TRBD1 (5 bases). Germline-derived CDR1 and CDR2 are MNHEY and SMNVEV (reference sequence). Trimming removed 6 bases from V and 6 bases from J, with 14 bases in between. This CDR3 comprises 13 residues.

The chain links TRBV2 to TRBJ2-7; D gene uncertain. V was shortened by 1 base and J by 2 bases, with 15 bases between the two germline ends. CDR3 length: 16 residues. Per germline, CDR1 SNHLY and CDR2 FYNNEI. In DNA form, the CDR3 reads TGTGCCAGCAGTGAAGTTCATGCTTTTCAAACCTACGAGCAGTACTTC. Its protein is CASSEVHAFQTYEQYF.

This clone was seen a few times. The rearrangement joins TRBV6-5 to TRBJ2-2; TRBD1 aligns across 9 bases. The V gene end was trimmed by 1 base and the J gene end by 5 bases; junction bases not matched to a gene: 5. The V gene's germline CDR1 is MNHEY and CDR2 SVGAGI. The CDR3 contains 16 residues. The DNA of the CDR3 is TGTGCCAGCAGTTACTTGTCTGGACAGGGGACCGGGGAGCTGTTTTTT. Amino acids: CASSYLSGQGTGELFF.

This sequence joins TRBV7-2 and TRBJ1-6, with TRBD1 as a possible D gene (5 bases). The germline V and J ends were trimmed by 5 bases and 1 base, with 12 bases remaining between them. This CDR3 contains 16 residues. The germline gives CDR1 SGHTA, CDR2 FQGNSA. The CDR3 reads CASSPRVASYNSPLHF. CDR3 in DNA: TGTGCCAGCAGCCCCAGGGTTGCGTCCTATAATTCACCCCTCCACTTT.

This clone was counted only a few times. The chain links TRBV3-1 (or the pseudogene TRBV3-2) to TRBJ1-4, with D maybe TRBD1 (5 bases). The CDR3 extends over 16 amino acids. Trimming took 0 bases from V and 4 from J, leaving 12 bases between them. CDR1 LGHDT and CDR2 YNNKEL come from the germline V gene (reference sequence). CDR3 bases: TGTGCCAGCAGCCAAGATCGGGGCGGTGATAATGAAAAACTGTTTTTT. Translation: CASSQDRGGDNEKLFF.

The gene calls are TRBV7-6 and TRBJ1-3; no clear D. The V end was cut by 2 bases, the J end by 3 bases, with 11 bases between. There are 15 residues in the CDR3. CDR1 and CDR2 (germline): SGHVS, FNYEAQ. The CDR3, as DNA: TGTGCCAGCAGCTTAAGCCCCGGCGGTGGAAACACCATATATTTT. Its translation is CASSLSPGGGNTIYF. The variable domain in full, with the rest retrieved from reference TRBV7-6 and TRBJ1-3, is GAGVSQSPRYKVTKRGQDVALRCDPISGHVSLYWYRQALGQGPEFLTYFNYEAQQDKSGLPNDRFSAERPEGSISTLTIQRTEQRDSAMYRCASSLSPGGGNTIYFGEGSWLTVV.